This TCR beta chain is from a study of blood T cells in healthy people across ages. Findings and caveats of the study: PBMC samples, being unsorted, prevented any conclusive comparison of naive and antigen-experienced cells.

This clonotype was seen more than once but under ten times. Its target is unknown. Then a second PCR, running roughly 6 to 12 cycles, was carried out with a sample-barcoded 5' primer and a J-beta primer mix. MiXCR, applied by TCRdb to the 5' RACE reads, yields one record per CDR3 protein. The sample holds around 1.7 million distinct CDR3 sequences; 28% are singletons and the top ten take roughly 8%. Germline V CDR1 and CDR2: LGHDT, YNNKEL (reference sequence). The V and J ends lost 3 bases and 2 bases respectively, with 14 bases between them. This CDR3 region has 16 residues. This chain connects TRBV3-1 to TRBJ2-1; D possibly corresponds to TRBD1 (6 bases). Sequences were obtained from blood. The TCR was taken from a woman in her twenties or thirties in good health. CDR3 sequence reads: CASSHHQGSPYNEQFF. Here the CDR3 DNA reads TGTGCCAGCAGCCACCATCAGGGGTCTCCCTACAATGAGCAGTTCTTC.